This TCR beta chain was identified during a study of T cells in localized non-small cell lung cancer. Study findings and constraints: Out of the top 100 tumor clones, a median around 56 were seen in adjacent lung. A higher density of T cells in blood coincided with extended overall survival.

On this clone: Antigen: not known.

Data came from immunoSEQ multiplex PCR; TCRdb stores just in-frame clones and leaves some out. The sample has 40,000 to 55,000 clones; 80% to 85% are singletons. The junction had 9 bases not matched to a gene; V was cut back by 5 bases and J by 4 bases. This CDR3 is built from 15 residues. The germline V gene has CDR1 SGHNT and CDR2 YENEEA. This chain uses TRBV11-3 with TRBJ2-3, with 7 bases lining up with TRBD2. This receptor was identified in a man aged 35 to 69 with stage III lung adenocarcinoma. The specimen was peripheral blood mononuclear cells, collected before any cancer treatment. The CDR3 DNA reads as TGTGCCAGCAGCCCAGGGAGGGTGGGCGCAGATACGCAGTATTTT. The encoded protein is CASSPGRVGADTQYF. Supplemented by reference TRBV11-3 and TRBJ2-3, the full variable domain reads EAGVVQSPRYKIIEKKQPVAFWCNPISGHNTLYWYLQNLGQGPELLIRYENEEAVDDSQLPKDRFSAERLKGVDSTLKIQPAELGDSAVYLCASSPGRVGADTQYFGPGTRLTVL.